This TCR beta chain comes out of a study of response to subunit inactivated influenza vaccine. General study points: T cells newly recruited by each seasonal influenza vaccination are few, the authors suggested.

The germline gives CDR1 DFQATT, CDR2 SNEGSKA (reference sequence). V shed 1 base and J shed 0 bases, with 7 bases lying between them. The CDR3 is 14 amino acids. TCRdb reprocessed the RT-PCR reads with MiXCR, giving one entry per CDR3 protein. The profile covers 650,000 or so distinct CDR3 sequences, with about 14% appearing a single time and approximately 7.6% taken by the ten largest. This clonotype was seen a few times. Its antigen is still unknown. This rearrangement joins TRBV20-1 to TRBJ1-5; D is unresolved. Sequences were derived from PBMCs from blood, sampled 14 days before vaccination. The TCR comes from a man aged 50-60 years who received an inactivated influenza vaccine. The CDR3 loop reads CSARVGTSNQPQHF. CDR3 DNA sequence: TGCAGTGCTAGAGTAGGCACTAGCAATCAGCCCCAGCATTTT.